What follows describes a single T cell receptor beta chain. The source of the sample is a study of OX40 agonist ivuxolimab in advanced cancers. Overall study: Patient treatment consisted of intravenous ivuxolimab administration every 2 weeks at 0.01 to 10 mg/kg.

The CDR3 spans 15 residues. The V end was cut by 3 bases, the J end by 0 bases, with 8 bases between. Germline values: CDR1 SGHVS, CDR2 FNYEAQ. The data were produced by immunoSEQ multiplex PCR, yet TCRdb's version contains in-frame clones alone and is incomplete. The top ten hold about 0.3% of the sample, which has some 69,000 clones, roughly 90% seen once. The chain combines TRBV7-6 with TRBJ2-2; no firm D call. The sequencing used CD4+ or CD8+ T cells sorted from blood, collected in a trial of the OX40 agonist ivuxolimab. This clonotype was sampled from an adult with an advanced solid tumor such as melanoma, head and neck, liver or kidney cancer. The CDR3 coding sequence is TGTGCCAGCAGCTTTCGGCTAACGAACACCGGGGAGCTGTTTTTT. Translated, it gives CASSFRLTNTGELFF.